The clone carrying this TCR beta chain was seen many times. Its antigen is unknown. Time point given: newly diagnosed GD, antithyroid drugs for less than 3 months. Researchers made the TCR library from RNA that was extracted from PBMCs. CDR3-region Arm-PCR and iRepertoire HTBI primers produced the TCR beta libraries. TCRdb itself ran the multiplex PCR reads through MiXCR, one entry per CDR3 protein. The sample shows 350,000 to 550,000 distinct CDR3 sequences, 15% of them seen only once. This entry comes from a study of regulatory T cells in long-lasting Graves disease. At the level of the study: Patients with new Graves' disease had used antithyroid drugs below 3 months. Study-level findings and limits: Having only a small sample size may have limited accuracy.

The V end lost 4 bases, the J end lost 3 bases, and 17 bases lay between the germline ends. The CDR3 has 16 residues. Germline CDR1 is SEHNR and CDR2 is FQNEAQ (reference sequence). The data were also submitted as part of a second study, on T cells in Graves' hyperthyroidism and ophthalmopathy. From that second work: Among thyroid clonotypes expanded above 0.001, most also appeared in blood. The model predicted ophthalmopathy a median around 6.5 months before onset.

This sequence joins TRBV7-9 and TRBJ2-3, with D perhaps TRBD2 (6 bases). The starting material was peripheral blood mononuclear cells (PBMCs), obtained at new diagnosis, from a patient treated with antithyroid drugs. The receptor was isolated from a woman aged 25 to 39 with Graves disease. CDR3 sequence: CASSSLAASRTDTQYF. The CDR3 DNA reads TGTGCCAGCAGCTCGTTAGCGGCCTCGAGGACAGATACGCAGTATTTT.